Included here is one T cell receptor (beta chain) sequence, with context. The sample comes from a study of shared clonotypes between healthy human individuals. This table comes from immunoSEQ multiplex PCR, and its TCRdb copy is limited to in-frame clones, with some not included. The table shows millions of clones, with 93% occurring only once. This CDR3 has 15 amino acids. Trimming took 6 bases from V and 4 from J, leaving 18 bases between them. Germline CDR1 reads SNHLY; CDR2 reads FYNNEI. The receptor's source is a man between 18 and 29 years old in good health. Some clones in this sample may be carry-over from other donors' samples. Sequenced material: naive CD4+ T cells from PBMCs. Subset: CD45RA+ positively selected. V usage is TRBV2 and J usage is TRBJ1-2; possibly TRBD1 for D (6 bases). In nucleotides, the CDR3 is TGTGCCAGCAGGGCATCACAGGGAGAGGGCTATGGCTACACCTTC. Translation: CASRASQGEGYGYTF.